This TCR beta chain was observed in a study of shared clonotypes between healthy human individuals. Study in general: Samples came from two female and a few male donors aged 18 to 49.

On this clone itself: The antigen remains undetermined.

Researchers divided each subset's genomic DNA evenly across several immunoSEQ plates. Sequenced by immunoSEQ multiplex PCR; TCRdb stores in-frame clones only, minus some. The sample records about 2.4 million clones, over 85% being singletons. Findings and limits, study-wide: Naive subsets generally exceeded memory subsets in estimated richness.

The sequence was obtained from a young man in good health. Some clones in this sample may be carry-over from other donors' samples. Sequenced: naive CD4+ T cells from PBMCs. Subset meaning: CD45RA+ positively selected.

The CDR3 here is CASSQVGVGNTEAFF. In nucleotides, the CDR3 is TGTGCCAGCAGCCAAGTTGGGGTAGGGAACACTGAAGCTTTCTTT. This sequence joins TRBV4-2 and TRBJ1-1; D ambiguous. The CDR3 is 15 amino acids. V was cut by 1 base and J by 1 base, with 10 bases left in between. Germline V gene lookup returns CDR1 LGHNA and CDR2 YNFKEQ.